The rows below give T cell receptor beta chains drawn from one sample of a study of blood T cell repertoires in COVID-19. Data came from immunoSEQ multiplex PCR; TCRdb stores just in-frame clones and leaves some out. Of tens of thousands of clones in the sample, over 65% were seen once. The sequenced sample consisted of peripheral blood. The receptors derive from a man older than 75 with acute or convalescent COVID-19. CDR3s include the opening cysteine and the closing phenylalanine or tryptophan. D genes are given only for firm matches. Expanded clones are given a class, and other clones once, few, many or no size at all.

size	length	D	V	J	DNA	CDR3
.	16	.	TRBV7-9	TRBJ1-1	TGTGCCAGCAGCGTCAGAGGGGGACCCGGTGGCACTGAAGCTTTCTTT	CASSVRGGPGGTEAFF
.	11	.	TRBV5-6	TRBJ2-7	TGTGCCAGCAGCTCATCAGGCGTGCAGTACTTC	CASSSSGVQYF
.	15	TRBD1	TRBV27	TRBJ1-6	TGTGCCAGCAGTTTAGACAGGGGGGGTAATTCACCCCTCCACTTT	CASSLDRGGNSPLHF
.	15	TRBD2	TRBV28	TRBJ2-4	TGTGCCAGCAGCCACAGCGGGGTTGACAAAAACATTCAGTACTTC	CASSHSGVDKNIQYF
.	15	.	TRBV6-6	TRBJ2-1	TGTGCCAGCAGTTACTCAATCGGTTCCTACAATGAGCAGTTCTTC	CASSYSIGSYNEQFF
.	13	.	TRBV7-6	TRBJ2-7	TGTGCCAGCAGCTTAGCCGAGACCTACGAGCAGTACTTC	CASSLAETYEQYF
.	13	.	TRBV9	TRBJ1-5	TGTGCCAGCAGTCGCGGAAGCAATCAGCCCCAGCATTTT	CASSRGSNQPQHF
few	16	.	TRBV5-4	TRBJ2-7	TGTGCCAGCAGCTTTAGCGAAGCCCGAAGGTCCTACGAGCAGTACTTC	CASSFSEARRSYEQYF
once	14	.	TRBV2	TRBJ1-5	TGTGCCAGCAGTGAGAACGAGGGCTATCAGCCCCAGCATTTT	CASSENEGYQPQHF
.	14	.	TRBV18	TRBJ1-4	TGTGCCAGCTCTCCCGTCGGGGATGCTGAAAAACTGTTTTTT	CASSPVGDAEKLFF
.	15	.	TRBV28	TRBJ2-1	TGTGCCAGCAGACCCGGACAGCTCTCCTACAATGAGCAGTTCTTC	CASRPGQLSYNEQFF
.	17	TRBD1	TRBV5-5	TRBJ1-3	TGTGCCAGCAGCTTTCGGCAGGGGGCTACATCTGGAAACACCATATATTTT	CASSFRQGATSGNTIYF
.	15	TRBD1	TRBV30	TRBJ1-1	TGTGCCTGGAGTGGAGTTGGACAGGGGGCGGGTGAAGCTTTCTTT	CAWSGVGQGAGEAFF
.	15	TRBD1	TRBV10-3	TRBJ2-3	TGTGCCATCAGCCCGGGACAGCTGCGGACAGATACGCAGTATTTT	CAISPGQLRTDTQYF
.	11	.	TRBV10-3	TRBJ2-7	TGTGCCATCAGTGACATCTACGAGCAGTACTTC	CAISDIYEQYF
once	16	.	TRBV7-9	TRBJ2-5	TGTGCCAGCAGCCCCGGATCCGTAGCGGTCCGGGAGACCCAGTACTTC	CASSPGSVAVRETQYF
few	19	TRBD2	TRBV10-3	TRBJ2-3	TGTGCCATCAGTGAGCCCCCGGGACTAGCGGTGGTGGGCACAGATACGCAGTATTTT	CAISEPPGLAVVGTDTQYF
.	20	TRBD1	TRBV3-1/TRBV3-2	TRBJ2-2	TGTGCCAGCAGCCAAGTTACAGGGGGCGGTATTAGTGCTCTCACCGGGGAGCTGTTTTTT	CASSQVTGGGISALTGELFF
.	13	.	TRBV21-1	TRBJ2-7	TGTGCCAGCAGCAGGAGGCAGTCCTACGAGCAGTACTTC	CASSRRQSYEQYF
.	15	TRBD2	TRBV7-2	TRBJ2-7	TGTGCCAGCAGCGGGCGACTAGCGGGAGCGGGCGAGCAGTACTTC	CASSGRLAGAGEQYF
.	16	TRBD2	TRBV6-1	TRBJ2-7	TGTGCCAGCAGTGGCCTGCTTGGCGGGAGGCCTAGGGAGCAGTACTTC	CASSGLLGGRPREQYF
.	14	TRBD1	TRBV5-1	TRBJ1-1	TGCGCCAGCAGCCGGGACAGGGCTCGAACTGAAGCTTTCTTT	CASSRDRARTEAFF
.	13	.	TRBV28	TRBJ1-2	TGTGCCAGCAGTTTAGAGGGGGACCGTGGCTACACCTTC	CASSLEGDRGYTF
few	15	TRBD1	TRBV7-9	TRBJ1-2	TGTGCCAGCAGCCCCCGGACAGGGGTAGGATATGGCTACACCTTC	CASSPRTGVGYGYTF
once	16	TRBD2	TRBV7-8	TRBJ2-1	TGTGCCAGCAGCCTTGGGACTATCGGTCGGGGCGATGAGCAGTTCTTC	CASSLGTIGRGDEQFF
.	14	TRBD2	TRBV18	TRBJ2-7	TGTGCCAGCTCTCCGCTAGCGGGAGTAGGAGAGCAGTACTTC	CASSPLAGVGEQYF